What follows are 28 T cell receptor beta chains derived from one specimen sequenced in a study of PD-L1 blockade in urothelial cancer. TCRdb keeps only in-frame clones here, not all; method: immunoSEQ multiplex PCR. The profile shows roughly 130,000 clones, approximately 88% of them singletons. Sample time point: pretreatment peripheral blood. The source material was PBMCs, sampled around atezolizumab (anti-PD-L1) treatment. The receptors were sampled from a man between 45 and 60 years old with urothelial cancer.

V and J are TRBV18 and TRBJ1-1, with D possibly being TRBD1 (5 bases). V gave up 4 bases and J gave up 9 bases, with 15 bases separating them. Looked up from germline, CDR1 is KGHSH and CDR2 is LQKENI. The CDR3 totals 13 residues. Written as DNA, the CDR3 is TGTGCCAGCTCACGAAACCGCGACAGTCAAGCTTTCTTT. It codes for CASSRNRDSQAFF. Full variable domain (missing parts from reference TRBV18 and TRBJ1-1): NAGVMQNPRHLVRRRGQEARLRCSPMKGHSHVYWYRQLPEEGLKFMVYLQKENIIDESGMPKERFSAEFPKEGPSILRIQQVVRGDSAAYFCASSRNRDSQAFFGQGTRLTVV.

The CDR3 DNA reads TGTGCCACCAGCAGAGATGAGGGACAGAGCCCTGGGGCCAACGTCCTGACTTTC. It yields the protein CATSRDEGQSPGANVLTF. V usage is TRBV15 and J usage is TRBJ2-6; 7 bases are shared with TRBD1. The V gene's germline CDR1 is LNHNV and CDR2 YYDKDF (reference sequence). The CDR3 runs 18 residues. With 0 bases clipped from V and 2 bases from J, the junction kept 7 bases outside the gene matches. The full variable domain, completed using reference TRBV15 and TRBJ2-6, is DAMVIQNPRYQVTQFGKPVTLSCSQTLNHNVMYWYQQKSSQAPKLLFHYYDKDFNNEADTPDNFQSRRPNTSFCFLDIRSPGLGDTAMYLCATSRDEGQSPGANVLTFGAGSRLTVL.

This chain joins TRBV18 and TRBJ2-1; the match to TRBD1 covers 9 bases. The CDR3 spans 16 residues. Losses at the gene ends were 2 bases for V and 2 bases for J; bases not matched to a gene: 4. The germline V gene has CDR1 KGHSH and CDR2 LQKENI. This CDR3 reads CASSPAGQGTYNEQFF. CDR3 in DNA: TGTGCCAGCTCACCAGCGGGACAGGGAACCTACAATGAGCAGTTCTTC.

CDR3 bases: TGTGCCAGCAGCTTGGACAGGTCTGGAAACACCATATATTTT. This gives the protein CASSLDRSGNTIYF. The rearrangement uses TRBV5-4 and TRBJ1-3; D may be TRBD1 (5 bases). The V gene's germline CDR1 is SGHNT and CDR2 YYREEE (reference sequence). CDR3 length: 14 amino acids. V dropped 0 bases and J dropped 1 base, with 5 bases sitting between them.

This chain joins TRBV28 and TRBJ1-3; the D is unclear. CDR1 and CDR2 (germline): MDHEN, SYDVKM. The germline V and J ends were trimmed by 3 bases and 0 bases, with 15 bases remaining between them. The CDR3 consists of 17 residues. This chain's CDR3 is CASSFVGLSSSGNTIYF. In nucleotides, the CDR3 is TGTGCCAGCAGTTTTGTTGGTCTAAGCTCCTCTGGAAACACCATATATTTT.

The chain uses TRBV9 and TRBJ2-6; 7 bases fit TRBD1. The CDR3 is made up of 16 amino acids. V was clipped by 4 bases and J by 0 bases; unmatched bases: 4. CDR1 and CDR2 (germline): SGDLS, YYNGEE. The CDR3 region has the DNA TGTGCCAGCAGCTTCAGGGGGATCTCTGGGGCCAACGTCCTGACTTTC. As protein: CASSFRGISGANVLTF.

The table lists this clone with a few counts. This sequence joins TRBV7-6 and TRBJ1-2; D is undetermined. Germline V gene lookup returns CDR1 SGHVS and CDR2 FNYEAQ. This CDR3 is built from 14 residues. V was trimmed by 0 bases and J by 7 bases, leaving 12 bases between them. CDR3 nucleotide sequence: TGTGCCAGCAGCTTAGCGGGCGGGTTTGGTGGCTACACCTTC. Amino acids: CASSLAGGFGGYTF.

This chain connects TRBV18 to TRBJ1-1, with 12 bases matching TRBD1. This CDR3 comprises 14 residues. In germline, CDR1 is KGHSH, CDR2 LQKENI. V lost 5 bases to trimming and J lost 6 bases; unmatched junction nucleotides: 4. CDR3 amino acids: CASSIGTGGSEAFF. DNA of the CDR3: TGTGCCAGCTCAATCGGGACAGGGGGCTCTGAAGCTTTCTTT. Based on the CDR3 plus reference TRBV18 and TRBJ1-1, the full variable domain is NAGVMQNPRHLVRRRGQEARLRCSPMKGHSHVYWYRQLPEEGLKFMVYLQKENIIDESGMPKERFSAEFPKEGPSILRIQQVVRGDSAAYFCASSIGTGGSEAFFGQGTRLTVV.

Here the CDR3 reads CASSSQGVNSGNTIYF. CDR3 coding DNA: TGTGCCAGCAGTTCCCAGGGGGTAAACTCTGGAAACACCATATATTTT. V is TRBV28 and J is TRBJ1-3; 7 nucleotides line up with TRBD1. The CDR3 sequence is 16 residues long. Germline V lookup: CDR1 MDHEN, CDR2 SYDVKM. V shed 4 bases, J shed 0 bases, and the junction held 6 bases outside the gene matches.

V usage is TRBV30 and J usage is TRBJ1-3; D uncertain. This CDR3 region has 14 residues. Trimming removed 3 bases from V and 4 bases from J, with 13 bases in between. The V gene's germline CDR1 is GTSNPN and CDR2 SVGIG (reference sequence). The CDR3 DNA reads TGTGCCTGGAGGATTCTTAGAGGCGGAAACACCATATATTTT. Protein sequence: CAWRILRGGNTIYF.

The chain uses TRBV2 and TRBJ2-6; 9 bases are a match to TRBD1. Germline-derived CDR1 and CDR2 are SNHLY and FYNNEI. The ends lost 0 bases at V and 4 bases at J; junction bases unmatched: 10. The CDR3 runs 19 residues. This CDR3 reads CASSEARTGGFNGANVLTF. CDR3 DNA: TGTGCCAGCAGTGAAGCGCGTACAGGGGGCTTTAACGGGGCCAACGTCCTGACTTTC.

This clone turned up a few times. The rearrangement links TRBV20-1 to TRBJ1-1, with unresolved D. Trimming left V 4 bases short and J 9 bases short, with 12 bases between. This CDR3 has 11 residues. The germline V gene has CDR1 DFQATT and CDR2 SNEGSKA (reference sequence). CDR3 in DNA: TGCAGTGCTATGTCGGGAAGTAAAGCTTTCTTT. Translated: CSAMSGSKAFF.

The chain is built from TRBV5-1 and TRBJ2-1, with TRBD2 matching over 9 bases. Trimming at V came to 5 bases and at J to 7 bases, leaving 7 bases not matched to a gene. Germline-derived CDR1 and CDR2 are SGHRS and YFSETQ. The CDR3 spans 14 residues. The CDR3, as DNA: TGCGCCAGCAGGGCTAGCGGGAATAAGAATGAGCAGTTCTTC. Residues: CASRASGNKNEQFF.

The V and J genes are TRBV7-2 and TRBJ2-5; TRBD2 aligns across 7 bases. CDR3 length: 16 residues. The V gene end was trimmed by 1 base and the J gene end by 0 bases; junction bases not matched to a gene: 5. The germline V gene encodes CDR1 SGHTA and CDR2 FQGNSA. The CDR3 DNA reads TGTGCCAGCAGCTTAGTGGCGGGAGCCAACCAAGAGACCCAGTACTTC. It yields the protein CASSLVAGANQETQYF.

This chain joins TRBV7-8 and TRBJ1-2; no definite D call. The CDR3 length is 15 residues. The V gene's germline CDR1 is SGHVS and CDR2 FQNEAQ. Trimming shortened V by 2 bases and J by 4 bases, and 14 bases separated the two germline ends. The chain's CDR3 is CASSLTSGGTYGYTF. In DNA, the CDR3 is TGTGCCAGCAGCTTAACATCGGGTGGAACCTATGGCTACACCTTC.

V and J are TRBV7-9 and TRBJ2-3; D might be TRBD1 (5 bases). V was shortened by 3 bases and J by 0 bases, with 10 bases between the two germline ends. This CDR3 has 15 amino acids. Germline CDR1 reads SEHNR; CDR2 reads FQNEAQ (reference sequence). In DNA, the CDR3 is TGTGCCAGCAGCTTCCGACAGTTAAGCACAGATACGCAGTATTTT. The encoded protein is CASSFRQLSTDTQYF.

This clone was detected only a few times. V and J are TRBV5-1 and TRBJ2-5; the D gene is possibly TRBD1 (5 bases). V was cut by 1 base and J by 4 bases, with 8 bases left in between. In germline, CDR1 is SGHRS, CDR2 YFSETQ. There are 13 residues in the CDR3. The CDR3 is CASSLRQGETQYF. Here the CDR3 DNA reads TGCGCCAGCAGCTTGCGTCAGGGAGAGACCCAGTACTTC.

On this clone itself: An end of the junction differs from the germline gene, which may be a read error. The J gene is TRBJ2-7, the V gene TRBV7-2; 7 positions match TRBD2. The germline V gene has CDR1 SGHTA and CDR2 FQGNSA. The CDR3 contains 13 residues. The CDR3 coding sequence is TGTGCCAGCAGCTTAGCGGGGGTTGGCGGGAGTTCTTTC. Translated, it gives CASSLAGVGGSSF.

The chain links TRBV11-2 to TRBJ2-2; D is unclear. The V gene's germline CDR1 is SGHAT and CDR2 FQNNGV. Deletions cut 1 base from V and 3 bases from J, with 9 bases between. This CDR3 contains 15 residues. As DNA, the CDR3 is TGTGCCAGCAGCTTAGGTTCGGGTCACACCGGGGAGCTGTTTTTT. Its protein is CASSLGSGHTGELFF.

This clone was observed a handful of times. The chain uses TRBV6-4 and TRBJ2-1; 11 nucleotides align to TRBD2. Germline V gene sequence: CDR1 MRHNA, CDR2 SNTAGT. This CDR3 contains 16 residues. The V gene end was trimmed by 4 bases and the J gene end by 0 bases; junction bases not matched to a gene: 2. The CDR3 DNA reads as TGTGCCAGCAGTGGGACTAGCGGGTTCTCCTACAATGAGCAGTTCTTC. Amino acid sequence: CASSGTSGFSYNEQFF.

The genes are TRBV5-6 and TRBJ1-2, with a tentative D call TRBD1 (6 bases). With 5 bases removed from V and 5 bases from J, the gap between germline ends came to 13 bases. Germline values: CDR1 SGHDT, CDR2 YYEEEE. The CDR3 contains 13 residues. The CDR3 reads CASRTGLNYGYTF. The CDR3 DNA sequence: TGTGCCAGCAGGACAGGCCTCAATTATGGCTACACCTTC. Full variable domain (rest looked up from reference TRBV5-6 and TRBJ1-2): DAGVTQSPTHLIKTRGQQVTLRCSPKSGHDTVSWYQQALGQGPQFIFQYYEEEERQRGNFPDRFSGHQFPNYSSELNVNALLLGDSALYLCASRTGLNYGYTFGSGTRLTVV.

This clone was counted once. The CDR3 loop reads CASSLSTSRRTDTQYF. The CDR3 nucleotides are TGCGCCAGCAGCTTGTCGACTAGCCGACGCACAGATACGCAGTATTTT. This chain links TRBV5-1 with TRBJ2-3; the match to TRBD2 covers 7 bases. Germline trimming cut 1 base from V and 1 base from J; bases unmatched to any gene: 6. This CDR3 contains 16 residues. In germline, CDR1 is SGHRS, CDR2 YFSETQ.

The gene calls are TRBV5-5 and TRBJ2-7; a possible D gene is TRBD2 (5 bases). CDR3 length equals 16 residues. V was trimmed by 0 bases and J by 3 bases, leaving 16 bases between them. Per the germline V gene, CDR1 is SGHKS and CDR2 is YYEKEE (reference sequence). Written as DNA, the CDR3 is TGTGCCAGCAGCTTGGTGGCTAGCCGGATGTTCTACGAGCAGTACTTC. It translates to CASSLVASRMFYEQYF.

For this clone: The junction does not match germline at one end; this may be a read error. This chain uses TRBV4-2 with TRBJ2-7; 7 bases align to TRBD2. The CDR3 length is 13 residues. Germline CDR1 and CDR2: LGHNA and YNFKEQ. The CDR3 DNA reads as TGTGGCAGCAGCCCCGGACTAGACTACGAGCAGTACTTC. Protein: CGSSPGLDYEQYF.

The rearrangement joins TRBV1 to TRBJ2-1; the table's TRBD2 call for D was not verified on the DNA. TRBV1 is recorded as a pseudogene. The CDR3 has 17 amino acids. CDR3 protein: CTSSQDPPGLAGGPQFF. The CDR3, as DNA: TGCACCAGCAGCCAAGATCCTCCGGGACTAGCGGGAGGGCCACAGTTCTTC.

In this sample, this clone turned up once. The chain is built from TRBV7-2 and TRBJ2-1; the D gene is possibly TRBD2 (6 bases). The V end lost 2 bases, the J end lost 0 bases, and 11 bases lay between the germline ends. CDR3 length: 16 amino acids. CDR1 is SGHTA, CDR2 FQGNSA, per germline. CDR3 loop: CASSLLSGFSYNEQFF. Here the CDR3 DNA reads TGTGCCAGCAGCTTACTGAGCGGGTTCTCCTACAATGAGCAGTTCTTC.

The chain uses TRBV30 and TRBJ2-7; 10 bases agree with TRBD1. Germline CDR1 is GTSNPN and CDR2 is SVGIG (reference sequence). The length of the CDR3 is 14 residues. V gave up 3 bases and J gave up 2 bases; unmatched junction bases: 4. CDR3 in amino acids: CAWSRDRGAYEQYF. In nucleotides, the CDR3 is TGTGCCTGGAGCCGGGACAGGGGCGCCTACGAGCAGTACTTC. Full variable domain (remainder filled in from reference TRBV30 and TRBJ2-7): SQTIHQWPATLVQPVGSPLSLECTVEGTSNPNLYWYRQAAGRGLQLLFYSVGIGQISSEVPQNLSASRPQDRQFILSSKKLLLSDSGFYLCAWSRDRGAYEQYFGPGTRLTVT.

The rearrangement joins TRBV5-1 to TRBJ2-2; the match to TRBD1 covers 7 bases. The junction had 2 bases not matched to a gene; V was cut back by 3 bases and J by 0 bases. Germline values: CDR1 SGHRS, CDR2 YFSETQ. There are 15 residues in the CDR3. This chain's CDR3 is CASSSGTANTGELFF. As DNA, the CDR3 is TGCGCCAGCAGCTCCGGGACAGCGAACACCGGGGAGCTGTTTTTT.